Below, one T cell receptor beta chain is given with its context. CDR1 and CDR2 from the germline V gene are KGHDR and SFDVKD. The CDR3 spans 20 residues. The V and J ends lost 3 bases and 0 bases, in that order; junction bases with no gene match: 9. The sample is drawn from a study of blood T cell repertoires in COVID-19. As for the study in general: Sites across the United States, Italy and Spain contributed samples from acute and convalescent COVID-19. Sources were T cells, B-cell-depleted T cells, or PBMCs; the material itself was cDNA or gDNA.

Enrolled during active infection, Seattle patients were then followed longitudinally. In the original processing: Reference gene primer amplification gave estimated nucleated cell counts. Sequenced by immunoSEQ multiplex PCR; TCRdb stores in-frame clones only, minus some. The V and J calls and clone size come from that table; D and trimming were worked out from the DNA. In the table there are roughly 250,000 clones, about 93% of which are singletons. Material: peripheral blood. The receptor's source is a man aged 30 to 45 with COVID-19, enrolled during active disease. This chain links TRBV24-1 with TRBJ2-1, with 14 nucleotides matching TRBD2. In DNA, the CDR3 is TGTGCCACCAGTGATACAACCGGGACTAGCGGGGGCCTCTCCTACAATGAGCAGTTCTTC. Translated, it gives CATSDTTGTSGGLSYNEQFF.